These 26 T cell receptor beta chains were sequenced from one sample in a study of graft-versus-host responses after intestinal transplantation. Some clones are missing from TCRdb's copy, which holds only in-frame ones; the method was immunoSEQ multiplex PCR. The sample lists 15,000 or so clones, 30% to 35% occurring once. The sequenced sample was alloreactive CD4+ T cells from a mixed lymphocyte reaction culture, obtained before intestinal transplant. This sample's subset: CFSE-low proliferating T cells sorted from approximately 6-day pre-transplant mixed lymphocyte reaction (GvH or HvG direction). Receptor source: a human patient who received an intestinal transplant.

The sample holds a few counts of this clone. V and J are TRBV7-3 and TRBJ2-7; 10 positions agree with TRBD2. This CDR3 contains 15 residues. CDR1 SGHTA and CDR2 FQGTGA come from the germline V gene. V lost 3 bases to trimming and J lost 2 bases; unmatched junction nucleotides: 4. CDR3: CASSFASGSTYEQYF. DNA for the CDR3: TGTGCCAGCAGCTTCGCTAGCGGGAGTACCTACGAGCAGTACTTC.

This chain uses TRBV20-1 with TRBJ2-1; D is unclear. CDR1 is DFQATT and CDR2 is SNEGSKA in the germline V gene (reference sequence). The CDR3 length is 11 residues. V dropped 6 bases and J dropped 8 bases, with 11 bases sitting between them. In DNA form, the CDR3 reads TGCAGTGCCTCATACCGGGATGAGCAGTTCTTC. Amino acids: CSASYRDEQFF.

The rearrangement uses TRBV5-6 and TRBJ2-7; 8 nucleotides match TRBD1. The V and J ends lost 4 bases and 0 bases, in that order; junction bases with no gene match: 6. This CDR3 contains 15 residues. CDR1 is SGHDT and CDR2 is YYEEEE in the germline V gene. DNA of the CDR3: TGTGCCAGCAGCCGGGACAGGATACGCTCCTACGAGCAGTACTTC. This sequence encodes CASSRDRIRSYEQYF.

This rearrangement joins TRBV11-2 to TRBJ2-5; possible D gene TRBD1, 7 bases. V gave up 5 bases and J gave up 1 base, with 23 bases separating them. Germline CDR1 SGHAT, CDR2 FQNNGV. CDR3 length: 18 amino acids. For the CDR3, the DNA is TGTGCCAGCAGCCCTAGGGTTGGAGGGGGCAGGGCCCAAGAGACCCAGTACTTC. This encodes CASSPRVGGGRAQETQYF.

In its sample, this clone is medium-sized. The chain joins TRBV7-9 to TRBJ1-3; possibly TRBD1 for D (5 bases). The ends were cut back, 5 bases at V and 2 bases at J, with 19 bases in the middle. This CDR3 is 17 amino acids long. Germline V lookup: CDR1 SEHNR, CDR2 FQNEAQ (reference sequence). Here the CDR3 reads CASSAEPRVATGNTIYF. DNA for the CDR3: TGTGCCAGCAGCGCAGAACCCAGGGTAGCCACTGGAAACACCATATATTTT.

The chain uses TRBV11-2 and TRBJ1-6; D is unclear. V gave up 2 bases and J gave up 5 bases, with 13 bases separating them. The CDR3 extends over 16 amino acids. Germline-derived CDR1 and CDR2 are SGHAT and FQNNGV. CDR3 DNA: TGTGCCAGCAGCTTAACGCGTGGGTCCCATAATTCACCCCTCCACTTT. Translating gives CASSLTRGSHNSPLHF.

On this clone: Compared with germline, one end of the junction differs, possibly owing to a read error. This rearrangement joins TRBV6-1 to TRBJ2-7; TRBD1 is a possible D gene (6 bases). CDR1 and CDR2 (germline): MNHNS, SASEGT. The CDR3 is made up of 16 amino acids. The CDR3: CAGSGGRQDLSYEQYF. CDR3 nucleotides: TGTGCCGGCAGTGGAGGCCGACAGGACCTCTCCTACGAGCAGTACTTC.

The chain uses TRBV9 and TRBJ1-2; the match to TRBD1 covers 11 bases. Germline V gene lookup returns CDR1 SGDLS and CDR2 YYNGEE. The trim removed 4 bases at V and 5 bases at J, leaving 7 bases unmatched. This CDR3 has 15 residues. The CDR3 DNA reads TGTGCCAGCAGCTGGACAGGGGGCGGGCATTATGGCTACACCTTC. Protein product: CASSWTGGGHYGYTF.

This clone was recorded a few times. The V gene is TRBV7-2, the J gene TRBJ2-5; D is ambiguous. The CDR3 has 11 residues. V shed 7 bases and J shed 5 bases, with 8 bases lying between them. The germline V gene encodes CDR1 SGHTA and CDR2 FQGNSA. Written as DNA, the CDR3 is TGTGCCAGCACGAATGGGGAGACCCAGTACTTC. Encoded protein: CASTNGETQYF.

This clone was counted only a few times. The chain recombines TRBV5-1 with TRBJ1-1; a possible D gene is TRBD1 (5 bases). V lost 3 bases and J 7 bases, leaving 13 bases between the germline ends. The CDR3 has 13 residues. Looked up from germline, CDR1 is SGHRS and CDR2 is YFSETQ. The CDR3 loop is CASSYGATDEAFF. The CDR3 DNA follows: TGCGCCAGCAGCTACGGGGCTACAGATGAAGCTTTCTTT.

In this sample, this clone turned up a few times. J is TRBJ2-6 and V is TRBV5-1; D unclear. The germline CDR1 and CDR2 sequences are SGHRS and YFSETQ. This CDR3 has 14 amino acids. Trimming took off 0 bases at V and 2 bases at J, with 3 bases between the two ends. The CDR3 coding sequence is TGCGCCAGCAGCTTGGGAGCTGGGGCCAACGTCCTGACTTTC. It is translated as CASSLGAGANVLTF.

The V call is TRBV19, the J call TRBJ1-2; D is undetermined. CDR1 is LNHDA and CDR2 is SQIVND in the germline V gene (reference sequence). Deletions cut 3 bases from V and 4 bases from J, with 12 bases between. The length of the CDR3 is 14 residues. CDR3 in DNA: TGTGCCAGTAGTATGAGGCAGGCTCTCTATGGCTACACCTTC. Protein sequence: CASSMRQALYGYTF.

CDR3 sequence reads: CASSLGYRQETQYF. In DNA form, the CDR3 reads TGTGCCAGCAGCTTAGGCTACAGGCAAGAGACCCAGTACTTC. The rearrangement joins TRBV11-2 to TRBJ2-5; a possible D gene is TRBD1 (5 bases). CDR3 length: 14 amino acids. Looked up from germline, CDR1 is SGHAT and CDR2 is FQNNGV. Trimming took 1 base from V and 2 from J, leaving 8 bases between them. The variable domain in full, with the rest retrieved from reference TRBV11-2 and TRBJ2-5, is EAGVAQSPRYKIIEKRQSVAFWCNPISGHATLYWYQQILGQGPKLLIQFQNNGVVDDSQLPKDRFSAERLKGVDSTLKIQPAKLEDSAVYLCASSLGYRQETQYFGPGTRLLVL.

Concerning this clone itself: One end of the junction is discordant with germline, which a read error may explain. The CDR3 DNA sequence: TGTGCCAGCAGCTACTCCTGGGGAGGACCCCTCCACTTT. It translates to CASSYSWGGPLHF. The J gene is TRBJ1-6, the V gene TRBV6-6; D not resolved. The CDR3 loop spans 13 amino acids. Germline V gives CDR1 MNHNY, CDR2 SVGAGI (reference sequence).

This clone was detected only a few times. This chain connects TRBV10-1 to TRBJ2-4; 13 bases line up with TRBD2. The V and J ends lost 0 bases and 2 bases, in that order; junction bases with no gene match: 1. From germline, CDR1 is WNHNN and CDR2 SYGVQD (reference sequence). The CDR3 covers 17 residues. This chain's CDR3 is CASSESTSGGPKNIQYF. The CDR3 bases are TGCGCCAGCAGTGAGTCGACTAGCGGGGGGCCCAAAAACATTCAGTACTTC.

About this clone itself: Other DNA sequences in this sample translate to the same CDR3. The chain combines TRBV7-9 with TRBJ1-6, with unresolved D. Between the trimmed V and J ends, which lost 3 bases and 3 bases, there was a span of 6 bases. The CDR3 loop spans 14 amino acids. The germline V gene has CDR1 SEHNR and CDR2 FQNEAQ (reference sequence). CDR3 in amino acids: CASSLGNYNSPLHF. CDR3 DNA: TGTGCCAGCAGCTTGGGCAACTATAATTCACCCCTCCACTTT.

The chain combines TRBV10-3 with TRBJ2-1; 9 bases align to TRBD1. The V gene end was trimmed by 2 bases and the J gene end by 12 bases; junction bases not matched to a gene: 5. The CDR3 covers 13 residues. CDR1 and CDR2 from the germline V gene are ENHRY and SYGVKD. The CDR3 is CAISEPDRGGQFF. DNA of the CDR3: TGTGCCATCAGTGAGCCGGACAGGGGAGGGCAGTTCTTC.

This clone is medium-sized (0.01 to 0.1%) in the sample. The V call is TRBV15, the J call TRBJ1-1; TRBD1 agrees at 7 bases. This CDR3 region has 14 residues. Germline trimming cut 4 bases from V and 6 bases from J; bases unmatched to any gene: 8. Germline V gene lookup returns CDR1 LNHNV and CDR2 YYDKDF (reference sequence). The CDR3 here is CATSIDNRGAEAFF. The CDR3 bases are TGTGCCACCAGCATAGATAACAGGGGTGCTGAAGCTTTCTTT.

This sequence joins TRBV10-2 and TRBJ1-6; no clear D. The CDR3 spans 15 residues. The V end lost 2 bases, the J end lost 3 bases, and 8 bases lay between the germline ends. Germline CDR1 reads WSHSY; CDR2 reads SAAADI. In DNA, the CDR3 is TGCGCCAGCAGTGAGCGGGGTTACTATAATTCACCCCTCCACTTT. Residues: CASSERGYYNSPLHF.

The gene calls are TRBV5-1 and TRBJ2-2, with 9 bases matching TRBD2. The CDR3 loop spans 15 amino acids. The V gene end was trimmed by 1 base and the J gene end by 3 bases; junction bases not matched to a gene: 1. The germline V gene encodes CDR1 SGHRS and CDR2 YFSETQ. The CDR3, as DNA: TGCGCCAGCAGCTTGCTAGCGGGATACACCGGGGAGCTGTTTTTT. The encoded protein is CASSLLAGYTGELFF.

The rearrangement joins TRBV28 to TRBJ1-2; D gene unclear. The length of the CDR3 is 12 residues. Germline CDR1 and CDR2: MDHEN and SYDVKM. V lost 1 base and J 3 bases, leaving 3 bases between the germline ends. The CDR3 sequence: CASSLSHYGYTF. CDR3 DNA: TGTGCCAGCAGTTTATCCCACTATGGCTACACCTTC.

This clone has more than one count but fewer than ten. The chain uses TRBV11-2 and TRBJ2-7; D possibly corresponds to TRBD1 (6 bases). The V gene lost 0 bases and the J gene lost 3 bases, with 9 bases spanning the gap. CDR3 size: 14 residues. Germline CDR1 and CDR2: SGHAT and FQNNGV. The CDR3 nucleotides read TGTGCCAGCAGCTTAGATGGACAGAACTACGAGCAGTACTTC. Residues: CASSLDGQNYEQYF.

This clone was seen a few times. This chain connects TRBV19 to TRBJ2-7; 8 nucleotides line up with TRBD2. V was pared by 7 bases and J by 6 bases, with 14 bases of the junction left unmatched. CDR1 is LNHDA, CDR2 SQIVND, per germline (reference sequence). The CDR3 has 15 amino acids. The DNA for the CDR3 is TGTGCCAGTAAAGTTTCCGGGACTAGGGCTGGCGAGCAGTACTTC. It translates to CASKVSGTRAGEQYF.

Only a few counts were recorded for this clone. This chain links TRBV18 with TRBJ2-3, with D maybe TRBD2 (6 bases). Germline loops: CDR1 KGHSH, CDR2 LQKENI. The CDR3 sequence is 14 residues long. V gave up 2 bases and J gave up 4 bases, with 10 bases separating them. The CDR3, as DNA: TGTGCCAGCTCACCAACGGGGGTCCCAGATACGCAGTATTTT. Its translation: CASSPTGVPDTQYF.

Only a few counts were recorded for this clone. The DNA for the CDR3 is TGTGCCAGCAGCCAAGACATGGGCTGGAGCAATCAGCCCCAGCATTTT. This translates into CASSQDMGWSNQPQHF. V gene TRBV4-2 combines with J gene TRBJ1-5; no definite D call. This CDR3 spans 16 amino acids. From germline, CDR1 is LGHNA and CDR2 YNFKEQ. The V end was cut by 0 bases, the J end by 1 base, with 10 bases between.

This clone came up a few times. The chain is built from TRBV6-6 and TRBJ2-7; possibly TRBD2 for D (7 bases). The germline V gene has CDR1 MNHNY and CDR2 SVGAGI (reference sequence). CDR3 size: 15 residues. The ends were cut back, 6 bases at V and 7 bases at J, with 22 bases in the middle. CDR3 loop: CASRTEGGAKEEQYF. CDR3 nucleotide sequence: TGTGCCAGCAGGACCGAGGGGGGGGCCAAGGAAGAGCAGTACTTC.